The 21 T cell receptor beta chains listed next were all sequenced from one sample in a study of Graves' ophthalmopathy and Graves' hyperthyroidism (dated by TCRdb to between 2017 and 2018). TCRdb records Illumina HiSeq 2000 as the sequencer. TCR beta CDR3 regions were amplified from RNA transcripts for repertoire sequencing. A first-round RT-PCR used HTBI primers with the Qiagen OneStep RT-PCR kit, followed by a second-round multiplex PCR, size selection and purification. The public reads were quality trimmed at Q25 with fastp and then assembled into clones with MiXCR by TCRdb, keeping productive beta chains. CDR3 protein sequences are deduplicated, and each keeps its most common genes and DNA. This sample gives fewer than 650,000 distinct CDR3 sequences in total; about 20% of them show up just once. The ten top clones hold around 6.5% of the sample. Specimen: peripheral blood. The receptor set was obtained from a woman between 18 and 29 years old with stable Graves' hyperthyroidism. Some clones in this sample may be carry-over from other donors' samples. Donor details come from another sample of the same person, matched by shared clones.

There are many counts of this clonotype. The chain is built from TRBV13 and TRBJ2-7, with 8 bases matching TRBD1. The CDR3 runs 14 residues. Germline assignment: CDR1 PRHDT and CDR2 FYEKMQ (reference sequence). V lost 5 bases and J lost 7; bases outside the gene matches: 10. The chain's CDR3 is CASSPLGQGLEQYF. Here the CDR3 DNA reads TGTGCCAGCAGCCCACTCGGACAGGGATTGGAGCAGTACTTC. Combining the CDR3 with reference TRBV13 and TRBJ2-7 gives the whole variable domain AAGVIQSPRHLIKEKRETATLKCYPIPRHDTVYWYQQGPGQDPQFLISFYEKMQSDKGSIPDRFSAQQFSDYHSELNMSSLELGDSALYFCASSPLGQGLEQYFGPGTRLTVT.

The rearrangement links TRBV28 to TRBJ2-5; D call uncertain. The CDR3 has 13 amino acids. CDR1 and CDR2 from the germline V gene are MDHEN and SYDVKM. The ends were cut back, 4 bases at V and 3 bases at J, with 9 bases in the middle. CDR3 nucleotides: TGTGCCAGCAGTTCAAGGCTGGAAGAGACCCAGTACTTC. It encodes CASSSRLEETQYF.

This clonotype was recorded at least ten times. V gene TRBV5-5 combines with J gene TRBJ2-1; D is tentatively TRBD1 or TRBD2 (5 bases each). Germline CDR1 and CDR2: SGHKS and YYEKEE (reference sequence). V was clipped by 0 bases and J by 7 bases, with 8 bases between them. The CDR3 is 13 residues long. The CDR3, as DNA: TGTGCCAGCAGCTTGGTTGGGGGAAATGAGCAGTTCTTC. Its translation: CASSLVGGNEQFF.

This clonotype was picked up many times. The V call is TRBV4-1, the J call TRBJ2-7, with TRBD1 matching 10 bases. The V segment lost 1 base and the J segment 7 bases; nucleotides outside the gene matches: 7. The CDR3 consists of 15 residues. Germline lookup yields CDR1 MGHRA and CDR2 YSYEKL. CDR3 bases: TGCGCCAGCAGCCAAGGGACAGGGGGTTTATGGGAGCAGTACTTC. Protein: CASSQGTGGLWEQYF.

This clonotype was recorded at least ten times. The rearrangement links TRBV29-1 to TRBJ1-2, with D possibly being TRBD1 (5 bases). V was shortened by 5 bases and J by 7 bases, with 14 bases between the two germline ends. Per the germline V gene, CDR1 is SQVTM and CDR2 is ANQGSEA. The CDR3 spans 12 residues. The CDR3 reads CSVLVTASGYTF. DNA for the CDR3: TGCAGCGTTCTTGTGACAGCCAGTGGCTACACCTTC. The variable domain in full, completed from reference TRBV29-1 and TRBJ1-2, reads SAVISQKPSRDICQRGTSLTIQCQVDSQVTMMFWYRQQPGQSLTLIATANQGSEATYESGFVIDKFPISRPNLTFSTLTVSNMSPEDSSIYLCSVLVTASGYTFGSGTRLTVV.

This clonotype was recorded many times. This chain uses TRBV6-5 with TRBJ1-5; no definite D call. V shed 0 bases and J shed 9 bases, with 15 bases lying between them. Germline CDR1 is MNHEY and CDR2 is SVGAGI. This CDR3 is built from 15 residues. CDR3 DNA: TGTGCCAGCAGTTACTCGAAGAGGGAGGGAGGGCCCCAGCATTTT. The encoded protein is CASSYSKREGGPQHF.

Many counts were recorded for this clonotype. V and J are TRBV6-2 or TRBV6-3 and TRBJ2-5, with 10 bases that match TRBD1. The CDR3 consists of 16 residues. J was trimmed by 5 bases and V by 3 bases; bases with no gene match: 9. Per the germline V gene, CDR1 is MNHEY and CDR2 is SVGEGT. This CDR3 reads CASSYQPGQGRETQYF. The CDR3 coding sequence is TGTGCCAGCAGTTATCAACCGGGACAGGGGAGGGAGACCCAGTACTTC.

At least ten counts were recorded for this clonotype. The genes are TRBV2 and TRBJ2-7; D call uncertain. Germline assignment: CDR1 SNHLY and CDR2 FYNNEI. The V end was cut by 3 bases, the J end by 0 bases, with 9 bases between. CDR3 size: 14 residues. CDR3 sequence reads: CASSENYHSYEQYF. For the CDR3, the DNA is TGTGCCAGCAGTGAGAACTACCACTCCTACGAGCAGTACTTC.

The sample holds many counts of this clonotype. J is TRBJ2-7 and V is TRBV6-4, with a possible D match to TRBD1 (6 bases). Germline V lookup: CDR1 MRHNA, CDR2 SNTAGT. The CDR3 extends over 16 amino acids. V was clipped by 2 bases and J by 0 bases, with 14 bases between them. CDR3 bases: TGTGCCAGCAGTGACGATGGCAGGGGTTTCTCCTACGAGCAGTACTTC. It yields the protein CASSDDGRGFSYEQYF.

This clonotype was recorded at least ten times. This rearrangement joins TRBV27 to TRBJ2-7; D might be TRBD1 or TRBD2, each matching 6 bases. Trimming cost V 1 base and J 3 bases, with 10 bases left between them. The CDR3 contains 14 residues. Germline CDR1 and CDR2: MNHEY and SMNVEV (reference sequence). The CDR3 nucleotides are TGTGCCAGCAGTTTATTACAGGGAGGCTACGAGCAGTACTTC. Amino acid sequence: CASSLLQGGYEQYF.

The V gene is TRBV3-1, the J gene TRBJ2-5; TRBD2 agrees at 11 bases. V was clipped by 1 base and J by 5 bases; unmatched bases: 6. Germline lookup yields CDR1 LGHDT and CDR2 YNNKEL (reference sequence). This CDR3 has 16 amino acids. In DNA form, the CDR3 reads TGTGCCAGCAGCCAAGGACTAGCGGGGTGGGGGGAGACCCAGTACTTC. Translating gives CASSQGLAGWGETQYF.

The chain joins TRBV29-1 to TRBJ1-1, with D uncertain. V gave up 5 bases and J gave up 8 bases, with 9 bases separating them. The CDR3 covers 10 residues. CDR1 and CDR2 (germline): SQVTM, ANQGSEA. The CDR3 loop reads CSVPGREAFF. For the CDR3, the DNA is TGCAGCGTTCCAGGACGCGAAGCTTTCTTT.

This clonotype occurred many times. This rearrangement joins TRBV28 to TRBJ2-7; D could derive from TRBD1 or TRBD2 (5 bases each). The germline gives CDR1 MDHEN, CDR2 SYDVKM. The V end was cut by 8 bases, the J end by 7 bases, with 12 bases between. This CDR3 spans 11 amino acids. CDR3 amino acids: CASLGVEEQYF. The CDR3 DNA reads as TGTGCCAGCCTGGGGGTGGAGGAGCAGTACTTC.

Many counts were recorded for this clonotype. This chain links TRBV12-3 or TRBV12-4 with TRBJ1-2, with a weak D call TRBD1 (5 bases). Trimming removed 6 bases from V and 6 bases from J, with 14 bases in between. There are 13 residues in the CDR3. CDR3: CASSSPPGDGYTF. CDR3 sequence (DNA): TGTGCCAGCAGCTCCCCCCCGGGGGATGGCTACACCTTC.

This clonotype was detected ten times or more. The V gene is TRBV6-5, the J gene TRBJ2-7, with D possibly being TRBD1 or TRBD2 (5 bases each). Between the trimmed V and J ends, which lost 6 bases and 6 bases, there was a span of 12 bases. The CDR3 is 12 amino acids. Germline V gives CDR1 MNHEY, CDR2 SVGAGI. The CDR3 nucleotides are TGTGCCAGCAGCACGACAGAGGGCGAGCAGTACTTC. Translation: CASSTTEGEQYF.

There are a few counts of this clonotype. Possible read error: a much larger clone is one base away. This rearrangement joins TRBV2 to TRBJ1-1; 7 bases align to TRBD1. The CDR3 is 15 residues long. CDR1 is SNHLY and CDR2 is FYNNEI in the germline V gene. The CDR3 DNA is TGTGCCAGCAGTACAATCGACCAGGGGGGGACTGAAGCTTGCTTT. Encoded protein: CASSTIDQGGTEACF.

The rearrangement uses TRBV5-5 and TRBJ1-6, with D unclear. The V and J ends lost 1 base and 0 bases respectively, with 17 bases between them. The CDR3 is 19 residues long. Germline V gives CDR1 SGHKS, CDR2 YYEKEE (reference sequence). DNA for the CDR3: TGTGCCAGCAGCTTGTTGGTCAGCTGGAGGAGCTCCTATAATTCACCCCTCCACTTT. Protein product: CASSLLVSWRSSYNSPLHF. Together with reference TRBV5-5 and TRBJ1-6, the CDR3 gives the full variable domain: DAGVTQSPTHLIKTRGQQVTLRCSPISGHKSVSWYQQVLGQGPQFIFQYYEKEERGRGNFPDRFSARQFPNYSSELNVNALLLGDSALYLCASSLLVSWRSSYNSPLHFGNGTRLTVT.

A remark on this clonotype: An end of the junction does not agree with germline; a read error may underlie this. The genes are TRBV6-5 and TRBJ2-2; possible D gene TRBD2, 5 bases. The CDR3 runs to 14 residues. CDR1 is MNHEY and CDR2 is SVGAGI in the germline V gene. DNA for the CDR3: TGTGCCGGCAGTTCCGGGAAATACACCGGGGAGCTGTTTTTT. Translating it yields CAGSSGKYTGELFF.

This clonotype was detected ten times or more. The chain recombines TRBV20-1 with TRBJ1-6, with 9 bases that match TRBD1. Germline assignment: CDR1 DFQATT and CDR2 SNEGSKA (reference sequence). This CDR3 has 13 amino acids. Losses at the gene ends were 5 bases for V and 10 bases for J; bases not matched to a gene: 6. DNA for the CDR3: TGCAGTGCTGAGGACAGGGGCCCCTCACCCCTCCACTTT. The encoded protein is CSAEDRGPSPLHF.

This clonotype was seen many times. The rearrangement links TRBV28 to TRBJ2-2; tentatively, D is TRBD1 (6 bases). The V end lost 10 bases, the J end lost 4 bases, and 10 bases lay between the germline ends. Germline CDR1 is MDHEN and CDR2 is SYDVKM. The CDR3 loop spans 12 amino acids. The CDR3 sequence is CAILGGTGELFF. The CDR3 region has the DNA TGTGCCATCCTAGGGGGCACCGGGGAGCTGTTTTTT.

Ten or more counts support this clonotype. The chain is built from TRBV11-2 and TRBJ1-5; D is perhaps TRBD1 (5 bases). CDR1 is SGHAT and CDR2 is FQNNGV in the germline V gene. CDR3 length: 16 amino acids. V was trimmed by 5 bases and J by 0 bases, leaving 14 bases between them. CDR3 protein: CASSRGWGDSNQPQHF. Here the CDR3 DNA reads TGTGCCAGCAGCCGTGGGTGGGGGGATAGCAATCAGCCCCAGCATTTT.